Following are 18 T cell receptor beta chains from one sample sequenced in a study of post-analysis software for immune sequencing data. Study-wide results and limits: Controls showed lower frequencies than patients for roughly five TRBV segments, and TRBV5-6, TRBV5-1 and TRBV20-1 were among these.

These TCRs' antigens remain unknown. Unique molecular identifiers featured in each of the TCR beta cDNA libraries. One entry per CDR3 protein, called by TCRdb with MiXCR from the PCR reads. Of roughly 600,000 distinct CDR3 sequences listed, roughly 46% are singletons. Sequencing was carried out using blood. These receptor sequences come from a girl aged 10-17 years with multiple sclerosis.

As for this clonotype: Since no conserved phenylalanine or tryptophan closes the CDR3, a read error is the likely cause. J is TRBJ1-2 and V is TRBV5-1; weak D call: TRBD1 (5 bases). Germline CDR1 SGHRS, CDR2 YFSETQ. Trimming took 0 bases from V and 0 from J, leaving 9 bases between them. The CDR3 is 15 residues long. CDR3 loop: CASSLEGQANYGYTC. The CDR3 bases are TGCGCCAGCAGCTTGGAGGGGCAAGCTAACTATGGCTACACCTGC.

The CDR3 DNA follows: TGTGCCAGCGCCGGGGGGGCCCGGGATGGCTACACCTTC. Its translation: CASAGGARDGYTF. J is TRBJ1-2 and V is TRBV12-3 or TRBV12-4; possible D gene TRBD1, 6 bases. Trimming stripped 8 bases from V and 6 bases from J, with 16 bases between. There are 13 residues in the CDR3.

In this sample, this clonotype turned up a few times. V and J are TRBV7-9 and TRBJ2-5; no definite D call. CDR3 size: 13 residues. Germline V gene data show CDR1 as SEHNR and CDR2 as FQNEAQ (reference sequence). Between the trimmed V and J ends, which lost 6 bases and 4 bases, there was a span of 12 bases. CDR3 amino acids: CASRNSSGETQYF. In nucleotides, the CDR3 is TGTGCCAGCAGAAACTCTAGTGGAGAGACCCAGTACTTC. The variable domain in full, completed from reference TRBV7-9 and TRBJ2-5, reads DTGVSQNPRHKITKRGQNVTFRCDPISEHNRLYWYRQTLGQGPEFLTYFQNEAQLEKSRLLSDRFSAERPKGSFSTLEIQRTEQGDSAMYLCASRNSSGETQYFGPGTRLLVL.

This chain connects TRBV10-3 to TRBJ1-1; D gene uncertain. CDR3 length: 13 amino acids. V was trimmed by 7 bases and J by 0 bases, leaving 9 bases between them. Germline values: CDR1 ENHRY, CDR2 SYGVKD. The CDR3 loop reads CAITKAVNTEAFF. For the CDR3, the DNA is TGTGCCATCACCAAAGCGGTGAACACTGAAGCTTTCTTT.

The chain has TRBV6-5 and TRBJ2-3; D not certain. The germline CDR1 and CDR2 sequences are MNHEY and SVGAGI. Trimming shortened V by 0 bases and J by 4 bases, and 8 bases separated the two germline ends. The CDR3 sequence is 14 residues long. Here the CDR3 DNA reads TGTGCCAGCAGTTACTCGAGTGGCGCAGATACGCAGTATTTT. Translating gives CASSYSSGADTQYF.

V gene TRBV6-5 combines with J gene TRBJ1-4; perhaps TRBD1 as D (5 bases). The CDR3 covers 15 residues. The V gene lost 5 bases and the J gene lost 8 bases, with 18 bases spanning the gap. The germline gives CDR1 MNHEY, CDR2 SVGAGI. The CDR3 spells CASSLLGRVGEKLFF. The CDR3 bases are TGTGCCAGCAGTCTTCTGGGCAGGGTAGGGGAAAAACTGTTTTTT.

V is TRBV20-1 and J is TRBJ2-7; D unclear. The J call is uncertain, as TRBJ2-5 better fits the DNA end. The CDR3 is 11 residues long. Germline-derived CDR1 and CDR2 are DFQATT and SNEGSKA (reference sequence). The CDR3 bases are TGCAGTGCTAGTAAGAGGGAGACCCAGTACTTC. It is translated as CSASKRETQYF.

This clonotype was seen only a few times. The rearrangement uses TRBV10-3 and TRBJ1-1, with D possibly matching TRBD1 (5 bases). The CDR3 runs 16 residues. Between the trimmed V and J ends, which lost 0 bases and 5 bases, there was a span of 16 bases. Germline-derived CDR1 and CDR2 are ENHRY and SYGVKD. The CDR3 DNA is TGTGCCATCAGTGAGTCCATCAGGGCAGGGCGAACTGAAGCTTTCTTT. This gives the protein CAISESIRAGRTEAFF.

V is TRBV4-1 and J is TRBJ2-2, with unresolved D. CDR1 is MGHRA, CDR2 YSYEKL, per germline. The CDR3 length is 14 residues. The ends were cut back, 3 bases at V and 6 bases at J, with 11 bases in the middle. The CDR3 reads CASSHSLGSGELFF. The CDR3, as DNA: TGCGCCAGCAGCCATTCCCTAGGCTCCGGGGAGCTGTTTTTT.

This sequence joins TRBV9 and TRBJ2-1; no clear D gene. This CDR3 is built from 15 residues. Germline CDR1 reads SGDLS; CDR2 reads YYNGEE. V gave up 0 bases and J gave up 2 bases, with 9 bases separating them. This CDR3 is CASSVDWVPYNEQFF. For the CDR3, the DNA is TGTGCCAGCAGCGTAGATTGGGTCCCCTACAATGAGCAGTTCTTC. The full variable domain, in which reference TRBV9 and TRBJ2-1 provide the parts outside the CDR3, is DSGVTQTPKHLITATGQRVTLRCSPRSGDLSVYWYQQSLDQGLQFLIQYYNGEERAKGNILERFSAQQFPDLHSELNLSSLELGDSALYFCASSVDWVPYNEQFFGPGTRLTVL.

This clonotype was detected only a few times. The chain recombines TRBV29-1 with TRBJ2-7; TRBD1 might be the D (5 bases). Germline V gene data show CDR1 as SQVTM and CDR2 as ANQGSEA. The length of the CDR3 is 13 residues. V lost 6 bases to trimming and J lost 0 bases, with 12 bases between them. The CDR3 sequence is CSVGDSSSYEQYF. The CDR3 DNA reads as TGCAGCGTCGGCGACAGTTCCTCCTACGAGCAGTACTTC.

For this clonotype: A junction boundary mismatches the germline segment, possibly from a read error. The chain recombines TRBV10-3 with TRBJ2-7, with D perhaps TRBD1 (6 bases). The CDR3 extends over 14 amino acids. Germline CDR1 is ENHRY and CDR2 is SYGVKD. The CDR3 nucleotides read TGTGCCATCAGTAGGGACATGGGCTCCTACGTGCAGTACTTC. It specifies CAISRDMGSYVQYF.

This clonotype was detected a few times. The gene calls are TRBV4-1 and TRBJ1-2; 11 positions match TRBD1. The V and J ends lost 8 bases and 0 bases, in that order; junction bases with no gene match: 11. Germline V lookup: CDR1 MGHRA, CDR2 YSYEKL. The CDR3 spans 17 residues. In DNA, the CDR3 is TGCGCCAGCCATCCGGGACAGGGGGGCGGAACTAACTATGGCTACACCTTC. Amino acid sequence: CASHPGQGGGTNYGYTF.

J is TRBJ1-2 and V is TRBV5-8; TRBD1 matches at 7 bases. The CDR3 length is 13 residues. Trimming at V came to 5 bases and at J to 4 bases, leaving 5 bases not matched to a gene. Per the germline V gene, CDR1 is SGHTS and CDR2 is YDEGEE. CDR3 sequence: CASRKQGIYGYTF. The CDR3 DNA reads TGTGCCAGCAGAAAACAGGGGATCTATGGCTACACCTTC.

This clonotype was detected only a few times. This sequence joins TRBV27 and TRBJ2-3; TRBD1 matches at 10 bases. Losses at the gene ends were 5 bases for V and 2 bases for J; bases not matched to a gene: 4. CDR1 and CDR2 from the germline V gene are MNHEY and SMNVEV (reference sequence). The CDR3 contains 15 residues. CDR3 coding DNA: TGTGCCAGCAGTCCCGGGACAGGGGTCACAGATACGCAGTATTTT. This encodes CASSPGTGVTDTQYF.

The chain links TRBV6-1 to TRBJ2-7; 10 bases are shared with TRBD1. V trimming: 2 bases; J trimming: 6 bases; junction bases outside the gene matches: 10. This CDR3 region has 16 residues. CDR1 and CDR2 (germline): MNHNS, SASEGT. The CDR3 DNA sequence: TGTGCCAGCAGTGAAAGATCCGGGACAGGGGTTCGCGAGCAGTACTTC. This translates into CASSERSGTGVREQYF.

The chain has TRBV7-9 and TRBJ1-2; weak D call: TRBD1 (5 bases). Trimming stripped 5 bases from V and 4 bases from J, with 17 bases between. Germline V gene data show CDR1 as SEHNR and CDR2 as FQNEAQ (reference sequence). The CDR3 length is 15 residues. DNA for the CDR3: TGTGCCAGCAGCCTAGGGTTGACAGACCTCTATGGCTACACCTTC. Translated: CASSLGLTDLYGYTF. Based on the CDR3 plus reference TRBV7-9 and TRBJ1-2, the full variable domain is DTGVSQNPRHKITKRGQNVTFRCDPISEHNRLYWYRQTLGQGPEFLTYFQNEAQLEKSRLLSDRFSAERPKGSFSTLEIQRTEQGDSAMYLCASSLGLTDLYGYTFGSGTRLTVV.

J is TRBJ1-2 and V is TRBV5-5; TRBD1 matches at 10 bases. J lost 8 bases, V lost 3 bases, and 7 bases had no gene match. The CDR3 is 14 amino acids. The germline V gene encodes CDR1 SGHKS and CDR2 YYEKEE (reference sequence). In DNA, the CDR3 is TGTGCCAGCAGCTCCCCGGGACAGGGGAAAGGCTACACCTTC. It codes for CASSSPGQGKGYTF.